One and the same sample provided the 28 T cell receptor beta chains below, sequenced in a study of T cell changes during pregnancy in multiple sclerosis. Assay used: immunoSEQ multiplex PCR; TCRdb lists only in-frame clones, some missing. The data show around 60,000 clones, 80% to 95% seen once. This specimen was peripheral blood, taken in the third trimester of pregnancy. Every receptor here comes from a female donor in good health, enrolled as a control in a pregnancy study.

The rearrangement links TRBV2 to TRBJ1-4; D is undetermined. This CDR3 comprises 12 residues. With 6 bases removed from V and 3 bases from J, the gap between germline ends came to 5 bases. Germline loops: CDR1 SNHLY, CDR2 FYNNEI. CDR3 bases: TGTGCCAGCAGCCAGTCTAATGAAAAACTGTTTTTT. Its protein product is CASSQSNEKLFF.

The chain recombines TRBV27 with TRBJ1-1; 7 bases line up with TRBD1. Germline V lookup: CDR1 MNHEY, CDR2 SMNVEV (reference sequence). CDR3 size: 16 residues. V shed 2 bases, J shed 0 bases, and the junction held 6 bases outside the gene matches. The CDR3 reads CASSLTQTGMNTEAFF. The CDR3 DNA is TGTGCCAGCAGTTTAACCCAGACAGGGATGAACACTGAAGCTTTCTTT.

The V and J genes are TRBV30 and TRBJ2-3, with 7 nucleotides matching TRBD2. The CDR3 runs 15 residues. The germline CDR1 and CDR2 sequences are GTSNPN and SVGIG (reference sequence). V lost 1 base and J lost 1; bases outside the gene matches: 5. CDR3 protein: CAWSGGGGGTDTQYF. For the CDR3, the DNA is TGTGCCTGGAGTGGAGGCGGGGGAGGCACAGATACGCAGTATTTT.

This clone was recorded once. The J gene is TRBJ1-2, the V gene TRBV5-6, with 7 bases matching TRBD1. Unmatched junction bases numbered 20, after V lost 4 bases and J lost 8 bases. The CDR3 is 17 residues long. Germline CDR1 is SGHDT and CDR2 is YYEEEE. CDR3 region: CASSLVIGTASVKGYTF. CDR3 DNA: TGTGCCAGCAGCCTTGTGATCGGGACAGCCTCGGTGAAAGGCTACACCTTC. Complete variable domain (other parts from reference TRBV5-6 and TRBJ1-2): DAGVTQSPTHLIKTRGQQVTLRCSPKSGHDTVSWYQQALGQGPQFIFQYYEEEERQRGNFPDRFSGHQFPNYSSELNVNALLLGDSALYLCASSLVIGTASVKGYTFGSGTRLTVV.

The V gene is TRBV5-6, the J gene TRBJ1-1; 9 nucleotides match TRBD1. V lost 4 bases to trimming and J lost 3 bases; unmatched junction nucleotides: 10. Per the germline V gene, CDR1 is SGHDT and CDR2 is YYEEEE. The CDR3 runs to 16 residues. The CDR3 coding sequence is TGTGCCAGCAGCCCTTCCGGGACAGGGAGGTACACTGAAGCTTTCTTT. It is translated as CASSPSGTGRYTEAFF. Using reference TRBV5-6 and TRBJ1-1 for the parts outside the CDR3, the full variable domain is DAGVTQSPTHLIKTRGQQVTLRCSPKSGHDTVSWYQQALGQGPQFIFQYYEEEERQRGNFPDRFSGHQFPNYSSELNVNALLLGDSALYLCASSPSGTGRYTEAFFGQGTRLTVV.

J is TRBJ2-7 and V is TRBV2, with 10 bases aligning to TRBD1. CDR1 and CDR2 from the germline V gene are SNHLY and FYNNEI. V trimming: 8 bases; J trimming: 8 bases; junction bases outside the gene matches: 12. The CDR3 runs 14 residues. The CDR3 sequence is CASGRDRGLSQQYF. DNA for the CDR3: TGTGCCAGCGGCCGGGACAGGGGTTTGAGCCAGCAGTACTTC.

The rearrangement links TRBV4-3 to TRBJ1-1; TRBD1 agrees at 8 bases. Trimming removed 0 bases from V and 2 bases from J; junction bases left unmatched: 11. The CDR3 consists of 18 residues. Germline lookup yields CDR1 LGHNA and CDR2 YSLEER. CDR3 nucleotides: TGCGCCAGCAGCCAAGAATACTACAGTGGGACAGGAAACACTGAAGCTTTCTTT. It codes for CASSQEYYSGTGNTEAFF.

The chain recombines TRBV18 with TRBJ2-7; maybe TRBD1 (6 bases). Germline V gene lookup returns CDR1 KGHSH and CDR2 LQKENI. This CDR3 has 18 residues. The germline V and J ends were trimmed by 3 bases and 0 bases, with 21 bases remaining between them. The CDR3 loop reads CASSPPGTTPTASYEQYF. DNA for the CDR3: TGTGCCAGCTCACCCCCCGGGACAACTCCCACCGCCTCCTACGAGCAGTACTTC.

V is TRBV7-9 and J is TRBJ2-3; tentatively, D is TRBD2 (6 bases). In germline, CDR1 is SEHNR, CDR2 FQNEAQ (reference sequence). The CDR3 is 16 residues long. Trimming cost V 4 bases and J 0 bases, with 14 bases left between them. DNA for the CDR3: TGTGCCAGCAGCTACCCACGCGGGGCTAGCACAGATACGCAGTATTTT. Translated, it gives CASSYPRGASTDTQYF.

The CDR3 coding sequence is TGTGCCAGCAGCTTAGATCACAGTCAAGAGACCCAGTACTTC. Amino acid sequence: CASSLDHSQETQYF. The chain is built from TRBV11-2 and TRBJ2-5; D gene ambiguous. V lost 0 bases, J lost 2 bases, and 7 bases lay in between. The CDR3 has 14 amino acids. Looked up from germline, CDR1 is SGHAT and CDR2 is FQNNGV.

The J gene is TRBJ2-5, the V gene TRBV7-8, with 9 nucleotides matching TRBD1. CDR3 length: 15 amino acids. Germline CDR1 SGHVS, CDR2 FQNEAQ. Trimming cost V 5 bases and J 2 bases; bases outside gene matches: 6. Written as DNA, the CDR3 is TGTGCCAGCAGCCAAAGACAGGGGGGGCAAGAGACCCAGTACTTC. It specifies CASSQRQGGQETQYF.

The CDR3 here is CASSDRNSARNYGYTF. DNA of the CDR3: TGTGCCAGTAGCGACAGGAACTCCGCTAGGAACTATGGCTACACCTTC. The chain couples TRBV19 to TRBJ1-2; D is perhaps TRBD1 (6 bases). The germline V gene has CDR1 LNHDA and CDR2 SQIVND (reference sequence). V lost 6 bases and J lost 2, with 19 bases in between. This CDR3 has 16 amino acids. Using reference TRBV19 and TRBJ1-2 for the parts outside the CDR3, the full variable domain is DGGITQSPKYLFRKEGQNVTLSCEQNLNHDAMYWYRQDPGQGLRLIYYSQIVNDFQKGDIAEGYSVSREKKESFPLTVTSAQKNPTAFYLCASSDRNSARNYGYTFGSGTRLTVV.

The rearrangement uses TRBV7-7 and TRBJ2-5; 8 nucleotides align to TRBD1. The V gene's germline CDR1 is SSHAT and CDR2 FNYEAQ (reference sequence). With 4 bases clipped from V and 2 bases from J, the junction kept 3 bases outside the gene matches. This CDR3 has 14 amino acids. The CDR3 coding sequence is TGTGCCAGCAGCTCGGACAGGGTTCAAGAGACCCAGTACTTC. Translation: CASSSDRVQETQYF.

This chain connects TRBV5-1 to TRBJ2-7; 7 nucleotides match TRBD1. After removal of 1 base from V and 0 bases from J, the junction contained 4 bases not matched to a gene. The CDR3 has 15 residues. Per germline, CDR1 SGHRS and CDR2 YFSETQ. CDR3 region: CASSLTGVSSYEQYF. DNA for the CDR3: TGCGCCAGCAGCTTGACAGGGGTGTCCTCCTACGAGCAGTACTTC. The whole variable domain, filled in from reference TRBV5-1 and TRBJ2-7, reads KAGVTQTPRYLIKTRGQQVTLSCSPISGHRSVSWYQQTPGQGLQFLFEYFSETQRNKGNFPGRFSGRQFSNSRSEMNVSTLELGDSALYLCASSLTGVSSYEQYFGPGTRLTVT.

The chain joins TRBV7-2 to TRBJ1-1, with D maybe TRBD1 (6 bases). CDR3 length: 14 amino acids. Deletions cut 3 bases from V and 1 base from J, with 9 bases between. Germline V gene data show CDR1 as SGHTA and CDR2 as FQGNSA. The CDR3 sequence: CASSFGGPNTEAFF. CDR3 sequence (DNA): TGTGCCAGCAGCTTCGGGGGGCCGAACACTGAAGCTTTCTTT.

This chain joins TRBV7-2 and TRBJ1-5, with D possibly TRBD1 on 6 matching bases. Between the trimmed V and J ends, which lost 3 bases and 0 bases, there was a span of 9 bases. CDR3 size: 15 residues. Germline loops: CDR1 SGHTA, CDR2 FQGNSA. CDR3 residues: CASSFRDTSNQPQHF. The CDR3 coding sequence is TGTGCCAGCAGCTTCCGGGACACTAGCAATCAGCCCCAGCATTTT.

The chain recombines TRBV11-3 with TRBJ2-2, with TRBD1 matching 8 bases. The V gene end was trimmed by 6 bases and the J gene end by 3 bases; junction bases not matched to a gene: 12. The germline V gene has CDR1 SGHNT and CDR2 YENEEA. CDR3 length: 17 amino acids. The CDR3, as DNA: TGTGCCAGCAGATATCACCACGGACAGGGCCACACCGGGGAGCTGTTTTTT. It codes for CASRYHHGQGHTGELFF.

The gene calls are TRBV5-1 and TRBJ2-2; 8 bases are a match to TRBD1. Per the germline V gene, CDR1 is SGHRS and CDR2 is YFSETQ. V gave up 0 bases and J gave up 5 bases; unmatched junction bases: 3. The CDR3 extends over 15 amino acids. The CDR3 DNA reads as TGCGCCAGCAGCTTGGGGGACAGGACGACCGGGGAGCTGTTTTTT. Translated: CASSLGDRTTGELFF.

The chain is built from TRBV6-6 and TRBJ2-7; the match to TRBD2 covers 13 bases. The V and J ends lost 4 bases and 4 bases, in that order; junction bases with no gene match: 4. Germline V gene lookup returns CDR1 MNHNY and CDR2 SVGAGI (reference sequence). This CDR3 region has 15 residues. CDR3 in amino acids: CASSFRTSGSYEQYF. The CDR3 bases are TGTGCCAGCAGTTTTCGGACTAGCGGGAGTTACGAGCAGTACTTC.

V and J are TRBV7-2 and TRBJ1-2, with 10 bases that match TRBD1. The CDR3 is 15 amino acids. The ends lost 3 bases at V and 8 bases at J; junction bases unmatched: 9. Germline V lookup: CDR1 SGHTA, CDR2 FQGNSA. CDR3 amino acids: CASSFVDRGQGGYTF. The CDR3 DNA reads TGTGCCAGCAGCTTTGTAGACAGGGGGCAGGGGGGCTACACCTTC.

The chain combines TRBV29-1 with TRBJ2-1, with TRBD2 as a possible D gene (6 bases). In germline, CDR1 is SQVTM, CDR2 ANQGSEA. The CDR3 totals 15 residues. Between the trimmed V and J ends, which lost 1 base and 2 bases, there was a span of 12 bases. As DNA, the CDR3 is TGCAGCGTTGAAGGGCGGGTAGCGGCCTACAATGAGCAGTTCTTC. The encoded protein is CSVEGRVAAYNEQFF.

The chain has TRBV27 and TRBJ1-1, with TRBD1 matching 9 bases. The CDR3 loop spans 13 amino acids. In germline, CDR1 is MNHEY, CDR2 SMNVEV (reference sequence). The V gene end was trimmed by 6 bases and the J gene end by 2 bases; junction bases not matched to a gene: 1. The CDR3 coding sequence is TGTGCCAGCAGAACAGGGGGCAACACTGAAGCTTTCTTT. Translation: CASRTGGNTEAFF.

The V call is TRBV7-3, the J call TRBJ1-1, with a possible D match to TRBD1 (5 bases). Trimming shortened V by 0 bases and J by 3 bases, and 11 bases separated the two germline ends. Per germline, CDR1 SGHTA and CDR2 FQGTGA. The CDR3 has 15 residues. CDR3 sequence: CASSLTLIGDTEAFF. CDR3 coding DNA: TGTGCCAGCAGCTTAACGTTGATAGGGGACACTGAAGCTTTCTTT.

This clone was seen a single time. The gene calls are TRBV6-5 and TRBJ1-3; D ambiguous. Between the trimmed V and J ends, which lost 6 bases and 0 bases, there was a span of 9 bases. The CDR3 has 14 residues. The germline V gene has CDR1 MNHEY and CDR2 SVGAGI. The CDR3 nucleotides are TGTGCCAGCAGCCCCCTTCTCTCTGGAAACACCATATATTTT. Its translation is CASSPLLSGNTIYF.

This chain uses TRBV4-3 with TRBJ1-4, with no clear D. Germline assignment: CDR1 LGHNA and CDR2 YSLEER. The CDR3 is 20 residues long. Trimming stripped 1 base from V and 2 bases from J, with 23 bases between. The CDR3 reads CASSQAYLDTLGGTNEKLFF. CDR3 sequence (DNA): TGCGCCAGCAGCCAAGCCTATTTAGACACTCTCGGAGGGACTAATGAAAAACTGTTTTTT.

The gene calls are TRBV10-3 and TRBJ1-5; D is undetermined. The germline V gene has CDR1 ENHRY and CDR2 SYGVKD. The V gene lost 5 bases and the J gene lost 0 bases, with 11 bases spanning the gap. CDR3 length: 15 residues. CDR3 sequence reads: CAISRGRPSNQPQHF. In nucleotides, the CDR3 is TGTGCCATCAGTCGTGGGAGACCTAGCAATCAGCCCCAGCATTTT.

The rearrangement links TRBV11-3 to TRBJ2-5; 7 bases fit TRBD2. CDR3 size: 12 residues. Losses at the gene ends were 7 bases for V and 5 bases for J; bases not matched to a gene: 4. CDR1 and CDR2 from the germline V gene are SGHNT and YENEEA. CDR3: CASKRGGETQYF. CDR3 bases: TGTGCCAGCAAGAGGGGAGGGGAGACCCAGTACTTC.

This chain links TRBV28 with TRBJ2-7; TRBD1 agrees at 9 bases. Looked up from germline, CDR1 is MDHEN and CDR2 is SYDVKM. With 7 bases clipped from V and 4 bases from J, the junction kept 8 bases outside the gene matches. The CDR3 consists of 14 residues. Here the CDR3 reads CASIGNRGRYEQYF. The CDR3 DNA sequence: TGTGCCAGCATTGGAAACAGGGGGCGGTACGAGCAGTACTTC.